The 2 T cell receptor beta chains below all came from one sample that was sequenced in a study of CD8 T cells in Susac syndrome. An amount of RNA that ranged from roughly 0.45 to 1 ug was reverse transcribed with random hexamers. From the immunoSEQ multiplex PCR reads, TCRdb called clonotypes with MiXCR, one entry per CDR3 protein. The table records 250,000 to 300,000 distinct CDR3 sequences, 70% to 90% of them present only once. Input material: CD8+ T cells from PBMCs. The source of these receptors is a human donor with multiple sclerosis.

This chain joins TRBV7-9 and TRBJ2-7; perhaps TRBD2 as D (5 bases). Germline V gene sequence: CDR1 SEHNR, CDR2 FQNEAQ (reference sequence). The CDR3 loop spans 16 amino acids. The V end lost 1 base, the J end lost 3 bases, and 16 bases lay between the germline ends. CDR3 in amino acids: CASSLGATTNGYEQYF. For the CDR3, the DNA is TGTGCCAGCAGCTTAGGAGCGACGACTAACGGCTACGAGCAGTACTTC.

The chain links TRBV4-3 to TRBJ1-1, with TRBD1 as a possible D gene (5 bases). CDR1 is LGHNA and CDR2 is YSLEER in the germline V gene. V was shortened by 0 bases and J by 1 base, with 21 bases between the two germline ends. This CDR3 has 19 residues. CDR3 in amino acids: CASSQDPQGWGRGNTEAFF. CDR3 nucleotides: TGCGCCAGCAGCCAAGATCCGCAGGGATGGGGACGAGGGAACACTGAAGCTTTCTTT.